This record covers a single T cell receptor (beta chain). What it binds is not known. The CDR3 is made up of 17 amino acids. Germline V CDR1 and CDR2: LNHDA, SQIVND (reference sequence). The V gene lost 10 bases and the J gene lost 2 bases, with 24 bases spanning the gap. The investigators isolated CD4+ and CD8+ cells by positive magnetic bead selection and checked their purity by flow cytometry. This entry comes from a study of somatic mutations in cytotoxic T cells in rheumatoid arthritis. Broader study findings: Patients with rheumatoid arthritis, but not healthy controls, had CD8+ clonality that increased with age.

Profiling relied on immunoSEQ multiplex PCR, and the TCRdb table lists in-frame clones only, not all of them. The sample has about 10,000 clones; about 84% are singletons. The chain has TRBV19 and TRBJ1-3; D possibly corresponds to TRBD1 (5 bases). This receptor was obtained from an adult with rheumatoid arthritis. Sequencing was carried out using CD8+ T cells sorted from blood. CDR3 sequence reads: CATSWGGPPLPGNTIYF. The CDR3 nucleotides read TGTGCCACTTCTTGGGGGGGACCACCGCTCCCTGGAAACACCATATATTTT.